These T cell receptor beta chains were read from a single sample in a study of blood T cell repertoires in COVID-19. Here immunoSEQ multiplex PCR was the method, and the copy in TCRdb shows in-frame clones only, minus some. The table shows 24,000 or so clones, with roughly 90% occurring only once. Specimen: peripheral blood. All receptors come from a human donor with acute or convalescent COVID-19. The donor label of this sample is uncertain. The CDR3 runs from the conserved cysteine through the conserved F or W. A D gene is named only where the DNA matches it firmly. Clone size is not always given. Where it is, it says once, few, many or a class for expanded clones.

>NA|TRBV7-9|NA|TRBJ1-3
CASSLSTGGTGNTIYF
TGTGCCAGCAGCTTATCGACGGGGGGGACTGGAAACACCATATATTTT
>NA|TRBV7-9|NA|TRBJ2-3
CASSLRISSTDTQYF
TGTGCCAGCTCCCTAAGAATATCTAGCACAGATACGCAGTATTTT
>once|TRBV5-1|NA|TRBJ2-7
CASSLGGSGVYEQYF
TGCGCCAGCAGCCTTGGTGGTAGCGGAGTTTACGAGCAGTACTTC
>NA|TRBV12-5|NA|TRBJ2-1
CASGLVQDTIQEQFF
TGTGCTAGTGGTTTGGTACAGGACACGATACAGGAGCAGTTCTTC
>NA|TRBV19|NA|TRBJ2-3
CASREQGRGTDTQYF
TGTGCCAGTAGGGAACAGGGAAGAGGCACAGATACGCAGTATTTT
>NA|TRBV30|TRBD1|TRBJ1-1
CAWNRGTGNTEAFF
TGTGCCTGGAACCGAGGGACAGGGAACACTGAAGCTTTCTTT
>NA|TRBV6-2/TRBV6-3|TRBD2|TRBJ2-3
CASSYPGLVTDTQYF
TGTGCCAGCAGTTACCCGGGACTAGTTACAGATACGCAGTATTTT
>NA|TRBV2|TRBD2|TRBJ2-5
CASNGLAGERETQYF
TGTGCCAGCAATGGACTAGCGGGAGAGAGGGAGACCCAGTACTTC
>NA|TRBV29-1|TRBD1|TRBJ1-5
CSPLGQGEHQPQHF
TGCAGCCCCTTGGGACAGGGTGAACATCAGCCCCAGCATTTT
>few|TRBV2|TRBD1|TRBJ2-5
CASSGDREETQYF
TGTGCCAGCAGCGGGGACAGAGAAGAGACCCAGTACTTC
>NA|TRBV25-1|NA|TRBJ1-4
CASSEYPTRGSEKLFF
TGTGCCAGCAGTGAATATCCAACCAGGGGAAGTGAAAAACTGTTTTTT
>NA|TRBV27|NA|TRBJ2-7
CASSLSRQRSSYEQYF
TGTGCCAGCAGTTTATCGAGACAGAGAAGTTCCTACGAGCAGTACTTC
>once|TRBV18|TRBD2|TRBJ2-3
CASSRTSGGGTDTQYF
TGTGCCAGCTCACGGACTAGCGGGGGAGGCACAGATACGCAGTATTTT
>NA|TRBV4-1|NA|TRBJ1-1
CASSQGVGTARTEAFF
TGCGCCAGCAGCCAAGGGGTGGGGACTGCCCGGACTGAAGCTTTCTTT
>NA|TRBV29-1|TRBD1|TRBJ1-1
CSAGQGETEAFF
TGCAGCGCCGGACAGGGAGAGACTGAAGCTTTCTTT
>NA|TRBV7-2|NA|TRBJ2-5
CASSLAAYQETQYF
TGTGCCAGCAGCTTAGCAGCTTATCAAGAGACCCAGTACTTC
>NA|TRBV6-6|TRBD2|TRBJ2-7
CASSPTSGGTYEQYF
TGTGCCAGCAGTCCCACTAGCGGGGGAACCTACGAGCAGTACTTC
>NA|TRBV6-4|NA|TRBJ2-3
CASSEDYASTDTQYF
TGTGCCAGCAGCGAGGACTACGCTAGCACAGATACGCAGTATTTT
>NA|TRBV29-1|TRBD2|TRBJ2-1
CSVGGTSGRRVNEQFF
TGCAGCGTTGGGGGGACTAGCGGGAGGCGGGTGAATGAGCAGTTCTTC
>NA|TRBV2|TRBD2|TRBJ2-5
CASSEGTSGIQETQYF
TGTGCCAGCAGTGAAGGGACTAGCGGGATTCAAGAGACCCAGTACTTC
>NA|TRBV5-1|NA|TRBJ2-5
CASSLDGTRQETQYF
TGCGCCAGCAGCTTGGACGGGACTCGACAAGAGACCCAGTACTTC
>once|TRBV7-3|NA|TRBJ2-3
CASSLTGLSTDTQYF
TGTGCCAGCAGCTTAACGGGACTTAGCACAGATACGCAGTATTTT
>NA|TRBV7-6|TRBD1|TRBJ2-2
CASSPGTGVAGELFF
TGTGCCAGCAGCCCCGGGACAGGAGTGGCCGGGGAGCTGTTTTTT
>NA|TRBV19|TRBD1|TRBJ1-2
CASSIGPQGLGYGYTF
TGTGCCAGTAGTATTGGCCCACAGGGGCTCGGCTATGGCTACACCTTC
>NA|TRBV6-2/TRBV6-3|TRBD2|TRBJ2-1
CASSSGREAPGGEQFF
TGTGCCAGCAGTTCAGGGCGGGAGGCCCCAGGAGGCGAGCAGTTCTTC
>once|TRBV4-2|TRBD2|TRBJ2-2
CASSQVGLAGGSTGELFF
TGTGCCAGCAGCCAAGTCGGACTAGCGGGAGGGAGCACCGGGGAGCTGTTTTTT
>NA|TRBV3-1/TRBV3-2|TRBD2|TRBJ2-3
CASSRGELAGFTDTQYF
TGTGCCAGCAGCCGCGGGGAGCTAGCGGGATTCACAGATACGCAGTATTTT
>NA|TRBV2|NA|TRBJ2-5
CASSEARGLETQYF
TGTGCCAGCAGTGAAGCGCGGGGGCTTGAGACCCAGTACTTC
>NA|TRBV9|TRBD1|TRBJ2-5
CASTTLQGPQETQYF
TGTGCCAGCACCACCCTACAGGGGCCTCAAGAGACCCAGTACTTC
>NA|TRBV29-1|TRBD2|TRBJ2-5
CSVYPWGGLAGEETQYF
TGCAGCGTTTATCCGTGGGGTGGACTAGCGGGGGAAGAGACCCAGTACTTC
>NA|TRBV19|TRBD2|TRBJ2-3
CASSDGGGAGDTQYF
TGTGCCAGTAGTGATGGCGGGGGGGCTGGAGATACGCAGTATTTT
>NA|TRBV4-2|NA|TRBJ2-3
CASSLGGSTDTQYF
TGTGCCAGCAGCCTTGGCGGGAGCACAGATACGCAGTATTTT
>few|TRBV27|TRBD1|TRBJ2-2
CASSSTGGRGTGELFF
TGTGCCAGCAGTTCTACAGGGGGCAGAGGCACCGGGGAGCTGTTTTTT
>NA|TRBV5-4|TRBD1|TRBJ1-2
CATGTGGDGYTF
TGTGCCACCGGGACAGGGGGGGACGGCTACACCTTC
>NA|TRBV7-3|TRBD2|TRBJ2-2
CASSLGGGPSAGELFF
TGTGCCAGCAGCCTGGGCGGGGGGCCTAGCGCCGGGGAGCTGTTTTTT
>NA|TRBV6-5|TRBD1|TRBJ2-2
CASSSGTGVPGELFF
TGTGCCAGCAGTTCCGGGACAGGGGTGCCCGGGGAGCTGTTTTTT
>NA|TRBV5-4|TRBD1|TRBJ1-2
CASSPARTGGYGYTF
TGTGCCAGCAGCCCGGCCCGGACAGGGGGCTACGGCTACACCTTC